This T cell receptor (beta chain) was captured in a study of T cell changes during pregnancy in multiple sclerosis. Germline CDR1 reads MNHNY; CDR2 reads SVGAGI (reference sequence). The CDR3 spans 15 residues. V dropped 9 bases and J dropped 4; count of bases not matched to a gene: 7. Generated by immunoSEQ multiplex PCR, the TCRdb table keeps only in-frame clones and is missing some. The sample has about 45,000 clones; roughly 91% are singletons. The receptor's source is a female donor with multiple sclerosis, enrolled in a pregnancy study. The sample consisted of CD4+ T cells from peripheral blood mononuclear cells, taken in the first trimester of pregnancy. The chain joins TRBV6-6 to TRBJ2-1; the match to TRBD2 covers 12 bases. The CDR3 sequence: CASQTSGRGYNEQFF. CDR3 DNA: TGTGCCAGTCAGACTAGCGGGAGAGGGTACAATGAGCAGTTCTTC.